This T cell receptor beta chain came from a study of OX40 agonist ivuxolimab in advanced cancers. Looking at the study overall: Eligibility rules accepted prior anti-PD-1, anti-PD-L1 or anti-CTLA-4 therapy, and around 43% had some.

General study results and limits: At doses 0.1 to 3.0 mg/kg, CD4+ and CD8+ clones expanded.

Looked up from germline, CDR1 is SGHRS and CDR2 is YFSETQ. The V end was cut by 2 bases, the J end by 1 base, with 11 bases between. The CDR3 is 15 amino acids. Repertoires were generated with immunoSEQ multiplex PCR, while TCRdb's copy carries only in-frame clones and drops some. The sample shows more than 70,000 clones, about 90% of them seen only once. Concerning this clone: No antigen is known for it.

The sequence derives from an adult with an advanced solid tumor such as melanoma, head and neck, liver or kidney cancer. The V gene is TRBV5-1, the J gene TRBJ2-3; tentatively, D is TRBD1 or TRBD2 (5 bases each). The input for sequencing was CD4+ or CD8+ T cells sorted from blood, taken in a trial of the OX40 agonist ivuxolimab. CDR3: CASSLNGDGTDTQYF. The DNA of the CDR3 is TGCGCCAGCAGCTTAAACGGGGACGGCACAGATACGCAGTATTTT.